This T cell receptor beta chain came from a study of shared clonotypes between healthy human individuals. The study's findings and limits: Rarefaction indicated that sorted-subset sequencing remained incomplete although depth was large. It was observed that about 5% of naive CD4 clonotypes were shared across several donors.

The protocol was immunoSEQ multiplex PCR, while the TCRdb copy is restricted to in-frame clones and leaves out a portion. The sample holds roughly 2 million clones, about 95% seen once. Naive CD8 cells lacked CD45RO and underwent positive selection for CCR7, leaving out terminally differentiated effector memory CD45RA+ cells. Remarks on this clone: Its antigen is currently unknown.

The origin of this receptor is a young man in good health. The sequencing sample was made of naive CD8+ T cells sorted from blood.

CDR3 in DNA: TGTGCCACCGGGACAGGGAAGGCCACTGAAGCTTTCTTT. Translating gives CATGTGKATEAFF. The rearrangement joins TRBV15 to TRBJ1-1, with 9 bases identical to TRBD1. Germline V gene data show CDR1 as LNHNV and CDR2 as YYDKDF (reference sequence). V lost 8 bases and J lost 4; bases outside the gene matches: 5. The CDR3 covers 13 residues.